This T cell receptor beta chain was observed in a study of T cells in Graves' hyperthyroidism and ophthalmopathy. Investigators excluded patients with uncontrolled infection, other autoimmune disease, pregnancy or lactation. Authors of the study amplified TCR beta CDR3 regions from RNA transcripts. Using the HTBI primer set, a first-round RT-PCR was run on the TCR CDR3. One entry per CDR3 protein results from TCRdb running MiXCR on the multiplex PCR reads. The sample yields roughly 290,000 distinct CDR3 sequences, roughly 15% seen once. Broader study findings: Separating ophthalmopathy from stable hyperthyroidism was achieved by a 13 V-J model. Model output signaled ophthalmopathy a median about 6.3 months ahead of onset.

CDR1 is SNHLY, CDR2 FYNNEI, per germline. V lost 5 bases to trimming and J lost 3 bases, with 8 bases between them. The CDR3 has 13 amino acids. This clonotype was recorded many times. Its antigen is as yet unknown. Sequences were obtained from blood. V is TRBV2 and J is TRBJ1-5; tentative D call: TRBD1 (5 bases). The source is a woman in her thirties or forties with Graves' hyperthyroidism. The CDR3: CASSRGVNQPQHF. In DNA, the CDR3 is TGTGCCAGCAGTCGAGGGGTCAATCAGCCCCAGCATTTT. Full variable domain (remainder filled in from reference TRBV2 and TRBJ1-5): EPEVTQTPSHQVTQMGQEVILRCVPISNHLYFYWYRQILGQKVEFLVSFYNNEISEKSEIFDDQFSVERPDGSNFTLKIRSTKLEDSAMYFCASSRGVNQPQHFGDGTRLSIL.